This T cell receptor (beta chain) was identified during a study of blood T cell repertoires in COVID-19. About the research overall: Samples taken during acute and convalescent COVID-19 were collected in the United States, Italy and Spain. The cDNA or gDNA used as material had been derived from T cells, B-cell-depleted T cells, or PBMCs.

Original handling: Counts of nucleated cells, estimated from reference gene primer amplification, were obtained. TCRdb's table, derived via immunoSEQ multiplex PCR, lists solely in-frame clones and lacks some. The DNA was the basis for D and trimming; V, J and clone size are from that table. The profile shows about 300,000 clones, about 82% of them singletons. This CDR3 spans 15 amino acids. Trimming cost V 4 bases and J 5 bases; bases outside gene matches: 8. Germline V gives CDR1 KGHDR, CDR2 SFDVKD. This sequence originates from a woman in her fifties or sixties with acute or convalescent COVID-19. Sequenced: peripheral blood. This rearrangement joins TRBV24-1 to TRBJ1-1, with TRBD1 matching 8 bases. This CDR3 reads CATSDTGQGGTEAFF. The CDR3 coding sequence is TGTGCCACCAGTGACACCGGACAGGGCGGAACTGAAGCTTTCTTT.